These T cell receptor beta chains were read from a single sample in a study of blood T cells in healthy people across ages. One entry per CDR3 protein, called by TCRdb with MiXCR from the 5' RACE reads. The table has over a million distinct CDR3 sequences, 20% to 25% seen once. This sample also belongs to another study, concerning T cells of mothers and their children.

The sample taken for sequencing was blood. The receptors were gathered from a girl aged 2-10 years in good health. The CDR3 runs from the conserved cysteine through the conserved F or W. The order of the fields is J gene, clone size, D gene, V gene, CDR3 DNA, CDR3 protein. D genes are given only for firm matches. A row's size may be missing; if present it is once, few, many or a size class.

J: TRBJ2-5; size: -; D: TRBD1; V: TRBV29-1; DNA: TGCAGCGACCCGACAGGGGGCAAAGAGACCCAGTACTTC; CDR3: CSDPTGGKETQYF
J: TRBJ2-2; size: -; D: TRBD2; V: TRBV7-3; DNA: TGTGCCAGCAGCTTAAATTCGGCGGGAGAGGTCGGGGAGCTGTTTTTT; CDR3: CASSLNSAGEVGELFF
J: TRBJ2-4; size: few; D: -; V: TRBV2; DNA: TGTGCCAGCAGACCATTTTCTATAGGGCCCAAAAACATTCAGTACTTC; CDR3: CASRPFSIGPKNIQYF
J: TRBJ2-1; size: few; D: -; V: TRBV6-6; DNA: TGTGCCAGCAGTTACTCGAGCCAAGCTGAGCAGTTCTTC; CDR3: CASSYSSQAEQFF
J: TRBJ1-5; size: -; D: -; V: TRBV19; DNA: TGTGCCAGTAGTCCGGATTTTGTCGATTTTAGCAATCAGCCCCAGCATTTT; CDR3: CASSPDFVDFSNQPQHF
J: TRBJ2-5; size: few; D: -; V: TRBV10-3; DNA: TGTGCCATCAGTGAGTCTTGGCAGGGGAAGGAGACCCAGTACTTC; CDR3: CAISESWQGKETQYF
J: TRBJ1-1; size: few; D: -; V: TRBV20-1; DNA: TGCAGTGCTAGGTCAGGCCTTCAAGAGCTGAACACTGAAGCTTTCTTT; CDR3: CSARSGLQELNTEAFF
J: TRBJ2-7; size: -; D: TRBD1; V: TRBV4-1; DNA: TGCGCCAGCAGCGCACCGGGACAGGTAGGCAACGAGCAGTACTTC; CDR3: CASSAPGQVGNEQYF
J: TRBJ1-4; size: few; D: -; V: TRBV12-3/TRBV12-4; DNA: TGTGCCAGCAGTTTAACAGGGAATAATGAAAAACTGTTTTTT; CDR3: CASSLTGNNEKLFF
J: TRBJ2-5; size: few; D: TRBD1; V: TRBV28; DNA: TGTGCCAGCAAGGTTTCGGGACAGCTCCAAGAGACCCAGTACTTC; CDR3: CASKVSGQLQETQYF
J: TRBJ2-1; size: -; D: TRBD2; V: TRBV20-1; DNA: TGCAGTGCTGGAGAAGCGGGACAGCAGTTCTTC; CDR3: CSAGEAGQQFF
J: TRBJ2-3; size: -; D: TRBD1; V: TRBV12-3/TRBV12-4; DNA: TGTGCCAGCGGAGTGGACAGGGGGCAAGATACGCAGTATTTT; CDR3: CASGVDRGQDTQYF
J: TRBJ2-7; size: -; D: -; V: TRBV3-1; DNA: TGTGCCAGCAGCCAGGTGGCAACCTACGAGCAGTACTTC; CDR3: CASSQVATYEQYF
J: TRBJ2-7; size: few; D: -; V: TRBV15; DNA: TGTGCCACCAGTTCGGTTGAGGGAACCTACGAGCAGTACTTC; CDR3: CATSSVEGTYEQYF
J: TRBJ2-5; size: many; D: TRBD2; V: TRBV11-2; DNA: TGTGCCAGCAGGTTAGCGGGAGATGAGACCCAGTACTTC; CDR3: CASRLAGDETQYF
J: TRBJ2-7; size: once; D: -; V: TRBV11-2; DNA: TGTGCCAGCAACACCCTCGAGGGGCATGGCGAGCAGTACTTC; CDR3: CASNTLEGHGEQYF
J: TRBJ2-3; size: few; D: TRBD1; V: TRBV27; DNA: TGTGCCAGCAGTTTAAGGACAGGGGTCATCCCCATGGGAGATACGCAGTATTTT; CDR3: CASSLRTGVIPMGDTQYF
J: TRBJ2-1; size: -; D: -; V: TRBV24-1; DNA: TGTGCCACCAGTGTCCCGGGTGGGGGGACCTACAATGAGCAGTTCTTC; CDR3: CATSVPGGGTYNEQFF
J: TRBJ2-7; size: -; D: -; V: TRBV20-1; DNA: TGCAGTGCCAGGGACGGGGACACATACTACGAGCAGTACTTC; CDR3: CSARDGDTYYEQYF
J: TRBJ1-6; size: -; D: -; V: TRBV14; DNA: TGTGCCAGCAGCCGGGACCTAATGGGGTCACCCCTCCACTTT; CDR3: CASSRDLMGSPLHF
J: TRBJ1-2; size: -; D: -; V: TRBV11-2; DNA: TGTGCCAGCAGCGCCGGGAACAGAGAGATTGATGGCTACACCTTC; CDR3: CASSAGNREIDGYTF
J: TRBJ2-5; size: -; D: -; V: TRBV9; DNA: TGTGCCAGCAGCACCTGGGCGGAGGGGGGAGAGACCCAGTACTTC; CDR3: CASSTWAEGGETQYF
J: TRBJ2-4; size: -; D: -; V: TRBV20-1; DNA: TGCAGTGCTAGAGATTCCCAGGACTTTATGGGAAACATTCAGCACTTC; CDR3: CSARDSQDFMGNIQHF